This entry features one T cell receptor beta chain sequence. The clone's antigen remains unknown. Base-call qualities are not available, and no considerably larger clone is one nucleotide away. What this sample's treatment or condition label stands for: allogeneic hematopoietic cell transplantation with graft depleted of TCRalphabeta T cells and CD19 B cells. The transplant recipients were children given TCRalphabeta/CD19-depleted allogeneic hematopoietic cell grafts. This sample was taken from a study of T-cell reconstitution after alpha-beta-depleted transplantation in children (dated by TCRdb to about 2016). In the study overall: Using TCR repertoire profiling, the study followed T-cell immune reconstitution in a quantitative way in children after TCRalphabeta/CD19-depleted allogeneic hematopoietic cell transplantation.

General conclusions and limits of the study: The apparently early alphabetaT-cell count recovery about two months after transplant was reportedly dependent on only several hundred rapidly expanded clones derived from non-depleted graft cells. Over subsequent months, a decline in hyperexpanded clone frequencies was noted, and after one year, T-cell counts and TCRbeta diversity were mostly ascribed to newly produced T cells. In some patients, high TCRbeta diversity at day 60 was attributed to recipient T cells and intrathymic progenitors that had survived conditioning.

The junction carries 17 bases between V and J, which are trimmed by 0 bases and 5 bases respectively. Looking up the germline V gene yields CDR1 MNHEY and CDR2 SVGAGI. The CDR3 covers 16 residues, taking in both the cysteine and the phenylalanine. Kept here is only the CDR3 DNA, which spans 48 bases and is read in frame from base 1. Library prep was done by PCR. Sequencing was carried out with an Illumina HiSeq 2500. To normalize quantification of the TCRbeta repertoire, the TCR libraries were built with molecular barcoding that relied on unique molecular identifiers. TCRdb passed the public sequencing reads through fastp at Q25 and MiXCR, retaining productive beta sequences. When rows share a CDR3 protein, they turn into one entry using the most common DNA and genes. This sample comprises hundreds of thousands of distinct CDR3 sequences, around 15% of them detected only once. The ten largest clones add up to about 41% of the sample.

Sequences were derived from PBMCs, mostly from graft donor cells, sampled 360 days after TCRalphabeta/CD19-depleted stem cell transplant. The clonotype was recovered from a male patient aged 2 to 10 who had a stem cell transplant for acute lymphoblastic leukemia, so the T cells may come from the graft donor. The V and J genes are TRBV6-5 and TRBJ2-7, with the D gene uncertain. The CDR3 region: CASSYSKSWLGDEQYF. The sequence in DNA is TGTGCCAGCAGTTACTCGAAATCGTGGCTTGGCGACGAGCAGTACTTC.